A selection of T cell receptor beta chains follows, all from one sample in a study of early T cells in non-severe SARS-CoV-2 infection. TCRdb recomputed calls from the 5' RACE reads with MiXCR, one row per CDR3 protein. The repertoire includes some 46,000 distinct CDR3 sequences, 5.5% to 6.5% of them detected once, and 9.5% to 15% sits in the top ten. Input material: whole blood. Receptors were obtained from an adult who was a healthcare worker with PCR-confirmed SARS-CoV-2 infection or an uninfected control (not recorded which). The CDR3 runs from the conserved cysteine through the conserved F or W. D genes are given only for firm matches. Expanded clones get a size class; other rows say once, few or many, or leave the size out.

D: NA
J: TRBJ2-3
V: TRBV20-1
size: NA
CDR3: CSARVDDTDTQYF
DNA: TGCAGTGCTAGAGTAGACGACACAGATACGCAGTATTTT

D: NA
J: TRBJ1-1
V: TRBV6-2/TRBV6-3
size: NA
CDR3: CASSSYGQHTEAFF
DNA: TGTGCCAGCAGTTCCTACGGACAGCACACTGAAGCTTTCTTT

D: NA
J: TRBJ2-7
V: TRBV12-2
size: many
CDR3: CASRPGQVSTYEQYF
DNA: TGTGCAAGTCGCCCCGGACAGGTTAGCACCTACGAGCAGTACTTC

D: NA
J: TRBJ1-6
V: TRBV3-1
size: many
CDR3: CASSQGRYNSPLHF
DNA: TGTGCCAGCAGCCAAGGACGTTACAATTCACCCCTCCACTTT

D: NA
J: TRBJ2-1
V: TRBV5-4
size: few
CDR3: CASSLTYSSYNEQFF
DNA: TGTGCCAGCAGCTTAACCTATAGCTCCTACAATGAGCAGTTCTTC

D: TRBD2
J: TRBJ2-5
V: TRBV20-1
size: NA
CDR3: CSASTGTSGGRETQYF
DNA: TGCAGTGCATCAACCGGGACTAGCGGGGGTAGGGAGACCCAGTACTTC

D: TRBD2
J: TRBJ2-1
V: TRBV5-1
size: many
CDR3: CASTYDSGGAVQFF
DNA: TGCGCCAGCACCTATGATAGCGGGGGGGCCGTGCAGTTCTTC

D: TRBD2
J: TRBJ2-1
V: TRBV11-2
size: NA
CDR3: CASSPWTSGGPNQFF
DNA: TGTGCCAGCAGCCCCTGGACTAGCGGGGGGCCCAACCAGTTCTTC

D: NA
J: TRBJ1-2
V: TRBV5-1
size: many
CDR3: CASSLVHNYGYTF
DNA: TGCGCCAGCAGCTTGGTGCATAACTATGGCTACACCTTC

D: NA
J: TRBJ2-1
V: TRBV3-1
size: many
CDR3: CASSQDGRAKYNEQFF
DNA: TGTGCCAGCAGCCAAGATGGGCGGGCTAAATACAATGAGCAGTTCTTC

D: NA
J: TRBJ2-1
V: TRBV20-1
size: many
CDR3: CSARDSWAIEQFF
DNA: TGCAGTGCTAGAGATTCGTGGGCGATTGAGCAGTTCTTC

D: TRBD2
J: TRBJ2-2
V: TRBV27
size: many
CDR3: CASTGGGSFTGELFF
DNA: TGTGCCAGCACGGGGGGAGGCTCCTTTACCGGGGAGCTGTTTTTT

D: NA
J: TRBJ1-1
V: TRBV29-1
size: many
CDR3: CSVEEGGTEAFF
DNA: TGCAGCGTTGAAGAAGGGGGCACTGAAGCTTTCTTT

D: NA
J: TRBJ1-1
V: TRBV13
size: few
CDR3: CASSPTGMADGTEAFF
DNA: TGTGCCAGCAGCCCGACGGGTATGGCAGATGGCACTGAAGCTTTCTTT

D: NA
J: TRBJ2-3
V: TRBV19
size: many
CDR3: CASSIIGDTQYF
DNA: TGTGCCAGTAGTATAATTGGAGATACGCAGTATTTT

D: TRBD1
J: TRBJ1-2
V: TRBV7-3
size: many
CDR3: CASSLDRGLGYTF
DNA: TGTGCCAGCAGCCTAGACAGGGGGTTAGGCTACACCTTC

D: NA
J: TRBJ1-1
V: TRBV11-2
size: NA
CDR3: CASSLESEAFF
DNA: TGTGCCAGCAGCTTAGAATCTGAAGCTTTCTTT

D: TRBD1
J: TRBJ2-3
V: TRBV29-1
size: few
CDR3: CSVEALDRGADTQYF
DNA: TGCAGCGTTGAAGCCCTCGACAGGGGAGCAGATACGCAGTATTTT

D: NA
J: TRBJ1-2
V: TRBV9
size: few
CDR3: CASSEDSYGYTF
DNA: TGTGCCAGCAGCGAGGACAGCTATGGCTACACCTTC

D: TRBD1
J: TRBJ1-4
V: TRBV5-1
size: many
CDR3: CASSPGQGDEKLFF
DNA: TGCGCCAGCAGCCCCGGACAGGGGGATGAAAAACTGTTTTTT

D: NA
J: TRBJ1-4
V: TRBV29-1
size: many
CDR3: CSVEDQRIEGLFF
DNA: TGCAGCGTTGAAGATCAGAGAATTGAGGGACTGTTTTTT

D: NA
J: TRBJ2-2
V: TRBV27
size: many
CDR3: CASSFGGTGELFF
DNA: TGTGCCAGCAGTTTTGGCGGCACCGGGGAGCTGTTTTTT